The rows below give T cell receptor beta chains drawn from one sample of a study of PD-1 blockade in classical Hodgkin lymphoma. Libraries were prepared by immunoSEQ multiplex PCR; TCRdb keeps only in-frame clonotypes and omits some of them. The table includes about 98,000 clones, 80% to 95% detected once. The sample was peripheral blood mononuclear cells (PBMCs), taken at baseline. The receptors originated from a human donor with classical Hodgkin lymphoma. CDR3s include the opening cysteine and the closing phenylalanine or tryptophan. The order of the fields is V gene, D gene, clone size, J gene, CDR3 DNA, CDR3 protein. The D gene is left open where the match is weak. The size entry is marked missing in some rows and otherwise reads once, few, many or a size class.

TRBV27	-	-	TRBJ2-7	TGTGCCAGCATGGGAACTAGCGGGACAGGGAGCTCCTACGAGCAGTACTTC	CASMGTSGTGSSYEQYF
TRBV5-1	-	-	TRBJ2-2	TGCGCCAGCAGTCCGACAGCAGCGAACACCGGGGAGCTGTTTTTT	CASSPTAANTGELFF
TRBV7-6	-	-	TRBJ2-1	TGTGCCAGCAGCGGAGACAACAATGAGCAGTTCTTC	CASSGDNNEQFF
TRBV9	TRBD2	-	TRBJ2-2	TGTGCCAGCAGCTCACGGACTAGCAACACCGGGGAGCTGTTTTTT	CASSSRTSNTGELFF
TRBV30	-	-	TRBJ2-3	TGTGCCTTTAGCGGTCCCACAGATACGCAGTATTTT	CAFSGPTDTQYF
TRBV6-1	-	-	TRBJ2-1	TGTGCCAGCAGTGAAAAACGGATGGGGAATGAGCAGTTCTTC	CASSEKRMGNEQFF
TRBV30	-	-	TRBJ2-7	TGTGCCTGGAGTGTTGTCGGAGGCATCTACGAGCAGTACTTC	CAWSVVGGIYEQYF
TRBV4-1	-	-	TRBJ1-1	TGCGCCAGCAGAATTCGAGGGGTCGGGAACACTGAAGCTTTCTTT	CASRIRGVGNTEAFF
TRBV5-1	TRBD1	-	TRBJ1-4	TGCGCCAGCAGCTTGGGGGGACAGGTACATTCTGAAAAACTGTTTTTT	CASSLGGQVHSEKLFF
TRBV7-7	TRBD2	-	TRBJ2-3	TGTGCTAGCAGCCCTAGGACTAGCGGACGCACAGATACGCAGTATTTT	CASSPRTSGRTDTQYF
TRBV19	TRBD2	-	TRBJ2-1	TGTGCCAGTAGTATGGCTAGCGGGAGCAATGAGCAGTTCTTC	CASSMASGSNEQFF
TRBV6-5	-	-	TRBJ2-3	TGTGCCAGCAGCAGGGGACTAAACACAGATACGCAGTATTTT	CASSRGLNTDTQYF
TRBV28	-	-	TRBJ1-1	TGTGCCAGCAGTAATGCAGAAGCTTTCTTT	CASSNAEAFF
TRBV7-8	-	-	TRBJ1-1	TGTGCCAGCAGCGGAAAGAACACTGAAGCTTTCTTT	CASSGKNTEAFF
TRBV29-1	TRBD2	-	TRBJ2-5	TGCAGCGCTAGCGGGAGTTTAGAGACCCAGTACTTC	CSASGSLETQYF
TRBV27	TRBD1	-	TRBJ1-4	TGTGCCAGCAGTGCTTTGGGACAGGTAGCGTCGAAACTGTTTTTT	CASSALGQVASKLFF
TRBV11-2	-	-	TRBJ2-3	TGTGCCAGCAGCTTAGAGCCAAGCACCACAGATACGCAGTATTTT	CASSLEPSTTDTQYF
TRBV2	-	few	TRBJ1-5	TGTGCCAGCAGTCGGGGCCACAATCAGCCCCAGCATTTT	CASSRGHNQPQHF
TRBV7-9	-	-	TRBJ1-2	TGTGCCAGCAGCCTATTTTCGGGGGGGCGCAGGGATGGCTACACCTTC	CASSLFSGGRRDGYTF
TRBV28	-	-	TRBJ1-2	TGTGCCAGCAGTTCCCCAGTAAGGGACGCTTACCCCTATGGATATGGCTACACCTTC	CASSSPVRDAYPYGYGYTF
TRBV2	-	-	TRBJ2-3	TGTGCCAGCAAGGTGACCGCTAGCACAGATACGCAGTATTTT	CASKVTASTDTQYF
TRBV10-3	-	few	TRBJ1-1	TGTGCCATCAGTGTCATGGGGGGCACTGAAGCTTTCTTT	CAISVMGGTEAFF
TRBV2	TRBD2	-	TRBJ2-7	TGTGCCAGCAGGGACCCGGGACTAGTTAGCGAGCAGTACTTC	CASRDPGLVSEQYF
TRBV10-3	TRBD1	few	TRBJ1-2	TGTGCCATCCAGGCCACAGGGGGAACGCGGGGCTACACCTTC	CAIQATGGTRGYTF
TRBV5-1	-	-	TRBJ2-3	TGCGCCAGCACCAGGGGAGCAGATACGCAGTATTTT	CASTRGADTQYF
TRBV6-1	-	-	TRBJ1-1	TGTGCCAGCAGTGAGGGTGAGGGGAGGAACGCTGAAGCTTTCTTT	CASSEGEGRNAEAFF
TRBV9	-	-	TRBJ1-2	TGTGCCAGCAACTGGGGGTCTGATTATGGCTACACCTTC	CASNWGSDYGYTF
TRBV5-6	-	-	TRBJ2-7	TGTGCCAGCAGCCCCCCGGTGGGCCGGAACGAGCAGTACTTC	CASSPPVGRNEQYF
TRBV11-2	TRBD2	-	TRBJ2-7	TGTGCCAGCAGCCCAAGACCGGGACTAGCGGGAGGTCGGGACGAGCAGTACTTC	CASSPRPGLAGGRDEQYF
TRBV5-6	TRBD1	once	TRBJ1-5	TGTGCCAGCAGTAGGACAGGGCGCCCAGGAAATCAGCCCCAGCATTTT	CASSRTGRPGNQPQHF
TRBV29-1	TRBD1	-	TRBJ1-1	TGCAGCGTCGATACCGGGACAGGGGGCCTCAACACTGAAGCTTTCTTT	CSVDTGTGGLNTEAFF
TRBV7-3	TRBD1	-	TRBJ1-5	TGTGCCAGCAGCGCCCAGGGGGGTGAGCCCCAGCATTTT	CASSAQGGEPQHF
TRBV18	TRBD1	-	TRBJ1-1	TGTGCCAGCTCACCACAGGGGGCGGCGACTGAAGCTTTCTTT	CASSPQGAATEAFF
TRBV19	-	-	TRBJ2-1	TGTGCCAGTAGCCTTAGGGGGAGGGCTGCCTACAATGAGCAGTTCTTC	CASSLRGRAAYNEQFF
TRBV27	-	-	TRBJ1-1	TGTGCCAGCAGTACCCTCCTTGGTCGCGCTTTCTTT	CASSTLLGRAFF
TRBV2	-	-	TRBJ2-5	TGTGCCAGCAGTGAAAGACGGGGAAGCTCGGAGACCCAGTACTTC	CASSERRGSSETQYF
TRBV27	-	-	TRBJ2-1	TGTGCCAGCAGTCCTGGGACGCCACGCAATGAGCAGTTCTTC	CASSPGTPRNEQFF
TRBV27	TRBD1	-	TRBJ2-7	TGTGCCAGCAGACTGACAGGGGGCCCCTCCTACGAGCAGTACTTC	CASRLTGGPSYEQYF
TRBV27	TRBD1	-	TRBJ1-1	TGTGCCAGCAGTCCCGACAGGGGAAGATCGAACACTGAAGCTTTCTTT	CASSPDRGRSNTEAFF
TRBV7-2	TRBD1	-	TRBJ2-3	TGTGCCAGCAGCTTGGACAGGGTCCCCACAGATACGCAGTATTTT	CASSLDRVPTDTQYF
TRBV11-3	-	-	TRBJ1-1	TGTGCCAGCAGCCTTAATGGGGGCAACACTGAAGCTTTCTTT	CASSLNGGNTEAFF
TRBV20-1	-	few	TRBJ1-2	TGCAGTGCTACAGAAAGCTATGGCTACACCTTC	CSATESYGYTF
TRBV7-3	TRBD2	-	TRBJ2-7	TGTGCCAGCAGCCCCGCCGGATTGGCGGGAGGCGTGCCCTACGAGCAGTACTTC	CASSPAGLAGGVPYEQYF
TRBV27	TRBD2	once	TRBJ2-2	TGTGCCAGCAGTTTATCTCGGCGGACTAGCGAAAACACCGGGGAGCTGTTTTTT	CASSLSRRTSENTGELFF
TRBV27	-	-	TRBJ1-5	TGTGCCAGCCGGGAAGCGGGGAGCAATCAGCCCCAGCATTTT	CASREAGSNQPQHF
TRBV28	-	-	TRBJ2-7	TGTGCCAGCAGCTCTAGTACCACGAACGGGGGTAACGAGCAGTACTTC	CASSSSTTNGGNEQYF
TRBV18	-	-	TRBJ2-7	TGTGCCAGCTCAGACGACCCGGGGAGCCAAAACGGCGAGCAGTACTTC	CASSDDPGSQNGEQYF
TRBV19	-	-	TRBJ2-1	TGTGCCAGTAGTATCTCCCCCAGGGTGGACAATGAGCAGTTCTTC	CASSISPRVDNEQFF
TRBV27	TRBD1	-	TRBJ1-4	TGTGCCAGCAGTTTATATCGGACAGGGGGCGAAAAACTGTTTTTT	CASSLYRTGGEKLFF
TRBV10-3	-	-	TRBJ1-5	TGTGCCATCAGTGATGGAGGCGGACTGGGCAATCAGCCCCAGCATTTT	CAISDGGGLGNQPQHF
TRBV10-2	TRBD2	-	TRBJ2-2	TGCGCCAGTCAGACTAGCGGGAGTGGCGGGGAGCTGTTTTTT	CASQTSGSGGELFF
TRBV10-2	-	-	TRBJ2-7	TGCGCCAGCAGTTTTGGCGGTATAACCTACGAGCAGTACTTC	CASSFGGITYEQYF
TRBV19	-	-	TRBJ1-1	TGTGCCAGTAGTATGGGTAGGGAAGCTTTCTTT	CASSMGREAFF
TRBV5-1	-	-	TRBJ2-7	TGCGCCAGCAGCTTGAGGGCGGCGTCCTACGAGCAGTACTTC	CASSLRAASYEQYF
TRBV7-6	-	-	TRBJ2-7	TGTGCCAGCAGCTTGGGGGGGCTGTACGAGCAGTACTTC	CASSLGGLYEQYF
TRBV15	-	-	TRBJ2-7	TGTGCCACCAGCAGAGGGTATGATCTGTGCTACTTC	CATSRGYDLCYF
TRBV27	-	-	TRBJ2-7	TGTGCCAGCAGTTCACCGTGGGGGGCGAGGGAGCAGTACTTC	CASSSPWGAREQYF
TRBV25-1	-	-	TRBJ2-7	TGTGCCAGCAGTGAATATTCCCACGAGCAGTACTTC	CASSEYSHEQYF
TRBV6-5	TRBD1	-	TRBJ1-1	TGTGCCAGCAGTTCCCCGAGGACAGGGCCCACTAGTGCTTTCTTT	CASSSPRTGPTSAFF
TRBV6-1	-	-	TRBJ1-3	TGTGCCAGCAGTGAAGGCCCTGGGGGGGCCCCTGGAAACACCATATATTTT	CASSEGPGGAPGNTIYF